These T cell receptor beta chains were read from a single sample in a study of T cells after yellow fever vaccination. MiXCR, run by TCRdb on the 5' RACE reads, gives a single entry per CDR3 protein. Among some 350,000 distinct CDR3 sequences listed, over 5% were seen once. The sequences come from PBMCs, collected 5 days after the yellow fever booster vaccination. These receptors came from a man younger than 40 who received the YFV17D yellow fever vaccine. Each CDR3 is given with its conserved first and last residue. D genes are given only for firm matches. Size values are once, few and many counts, or a class for expanded clones, and some rows have none.

many,TRBV7-3,TRBJ2-3,.,TGTGCCAGCAGCTTATGGGTGGGAGATACGCAGTATTTT,CASSLWVGDTQYF
.,TRBV7-8,TRBJ2-7,TRBD2,TGTGCCAGCAAGGGAGGGGTTCATGGCTCCTACGAGCAGTACTTC,CASKGGVHGSYEQYF
few,TRBV29-1,TRBJ1-4,TRBD1,TGCAGCGTGAGGACAGGTGGCGAAAAACTGTTTTTT,CSVRTGGEKLFF
many,TRBV11-2,TRBJ2-1,TRBD2,TGTGCCAGCAGCTTTACTAGCGGGCTTCCTACCTACAATGAGCAGTTCTTC,CASSFTSGLPTYNEQFF
few,TRBV5-4,TRBJ2-1,.,TGTGCCAGCAGCGGGGACCCCATTTATTCTGAGCAGTTCTTC,CASSGDPIYSEQFF
few,TRBV7-2,TRBJ2-3,.,TGTGCCAGCAGCTTAACTCCCTTGCGGCTCACAGATACGCAGTATTTT,CASSLTPLRLTDTQYF
.,TRBV7-2,TRBJ2-7,TRBD2,TGTGCCAGCAGCCGAGAGCGGGGGTTCTACGAGCAGTACTTC,CASSRERGFYEQYF
few,TRBV7-9,TRBJ2-1,.,TGTGCCAGCAGCATCTTCAATGAGCAGTTCTTC,CASSIFNEQFF
many,TRBV29-1,TRBJ2-1,.,TGCAGCGTTGAAGAGCGCGTGAATGAGCAGTTCTTC,CSVEERVNEQFF
.,TRBV20-1,TRBJ2-7,.,TGCAGTGCTAGTCAACAGATCTCCTACGAGCAGTACTTC,CSASQQISYEQYF
few,TRBV10-3,TRBJ2-2,TRBD1,TGTGCCATCAGTCTGACAGGGGCGAACGGGGAGCTGTTTTTT,CAISLTGANGELFF
.,TRBV12-3/TRBV12-4,TRBJ2-7,.,TGTGCCAGCAGTGCCTCGACAGAGCCTACGGGGCAGTACTTC,CASSASTEPTGQYF
.,TRBV7-2,TRBJ2-3,.,TGTGCCAGCAGCTTACAGCCTAGCACAGATACGCAGTATTTT,CASSLQPSTDTQYF
few,TRBV5-1,TRBJ2-5,.,TGCGCCAGCAGCATTGGGAATGTCAAGTTGGAGACCCAGTACTTC,CASSIGNVKLETQYF
many,TRBV6-5,TRBJ2-7,TRBD1,TGTGCCAGCAGTTACTCAAGGGGGCCCTACGAGCAGTACTTC,CASSYSRGPYEQYF
many,TRBV5-5,TRBJ2-1,.,TGTGCCAGCAGCTTGGGTGCAGGGTTTTCCTACAATGAGCAGTTCTTC,CASSLGAGFSYNEQFF
many,TRBV27,TRBJ1-5,.,TGTGCCAGCAGTTTAGGAGGAAATGGGAAACAGCCCCAGCATTTT,CASSLGGNGKQPQHF
.,TRBV10-3,TRBJ2-7,.,TGTGCCATCACCATAGGAACGGAGTACGAGCAGTACTTC,CAITIGTEYEQYF
few,TRBV20-1,TRBJ2-2,TRBD2,TGCAGTGCTTTTAGCGGGCAGAACACCGGGGAGCTGTTTTTT,CSAFSGQNTGELFF
few,TRBV29-1,TRBJ2-2,TRBD2,TGCAGCACCTTGGGGGGGGTGGACACCGGGGAGCTGTTTTTT,CSTLGGVDTGELFF
few,TRBV5-1,TRBJ2-7,.,TGCGCCAGCCCCTCTGCGGGCCGCTCCTACGAGCAGTACTTC,CASPSAGRSYEQYF
.,TRBV20-1,TRBJ2-1,.,TGCAGTGCTGTGGTAGGGATCAATGAGCAGTTCTTC,CSAVVGINEQFF
many,TRBV7-2,TRBJ2-7,.,TGTGCCAGCAGCTTAAGGCGGGCTGGGGAGAACGAGCAGTACTTC,CASSLRRAGENEQYF
many,TRBV20-1,TRBJ1-1,.,TGCAGTGCTAGATGGGGACTCTCCACTGAAGCTTTCTTT,CSARWGLSTEAFF
many,TRBV5-1,TRBJ1-1,.,TGCGCCAGCAGCTCCGGGACGGGGAACACTGAAGCTTTCTTT,CASSSGTGNTEAFF
many,TRBV20-1,TRBJ2-3,.,TGCAGTGCGAAAAACCTAGCGCGGAATACGCAGTATTTT,CSAKNLARNTQYF
few,TRBV29-1,TRBJ1-5,.,TGCAGCGTTGGACAGAATAGCAATCAGCCCCAGCATTTT,CSVGQNSNQPQHF
.,TRBV20-1,TRBJ2-1,.,TGCAGTGCGACGGACAGAACAAATGAGCAGTTCTTC,CSATDRTNEQFF
few,TRBV20-1,TRBJ2-3,TRBD2,TGCAGTGCTAGAGACCCCACCGGAGCGGGAGGAAACACAGATACGCAGTATTTT,CSARDPTGAGGNTDTQYF
few,TRBV7-2,TRBJ1-5,.,TGTGCCAGCAGCTTTCTCAGGGTCAATCAGCCCCAGCATTTT,CASSFLRVNQPQHF
many,TRBV29-1,TRBJ2-2,.,TGCAGCGTTGGGGGAAACACCGGGGAGCTGTTTTTT,CSVGGNTGELFF
many,TRBV12-3/TRBV12-4,TRBJ2-1,.,TGTGCCAGCAGTGCCCGGGGACAGACAGCGGGTTACAATGAGCAGTTCTTC,CASSARGQTAGYNEQFF
.,TRBV24-1,TRBJ1-2,TRBD1,TGTGCCACCAGTGATTTCGGGACAGCCCATGGCTACACCTTC,CATSDFGTAHGYTF
few,TRBV3-1,TRBJ2-7,.,TGTGCCAGCAGCCAGGACGGTTCCTACGAGCAGTACTTC,CASSQDGSYEQYF
.,TRBV18,TRBJ1-1,.,TGTGCCAGCTCCTCTGCGGGGGGACCTTTGAGCACTGAAGCTTTCTTT,CASSSAGGPLSTEAFF
few,TRBV21-1,TRBJ2-1,.,TGTGCCAGCAGCAATAAGTCGGCACAGGAGGGTAAAAACAATGAGCAGTTCTTC,CASSNKSAQEGKNNEQFF
.,TRBV20-1,TRBJ2-7,.,TGCAGTGCCACGAGTATTAGTTTCGGCTACGAGCAGTACTTC,CSATSISFGYEQYF
.,TRBV5-4,TRBJ2-6,.,TGTGCCAGCAGCTACATCCGGGACGGGATGAGTGGGGCCAACGTCCTGACTTTC,CASSYIRDGMSGANVLTF
.,TRBV5-1,TRBJ2-3,.,TGCGCCAGCAGCCCTGGGGACGGGACGACAGATACGCAGTATTTT,CASSPGDGTTDTQYF
few,TRBV7-9,TRBJ1-2,.,TGTGCCAGCAGCTTAGCCGAGACAGAGACGAATGGCTACACCTTC,CASSLAETETNGYTF